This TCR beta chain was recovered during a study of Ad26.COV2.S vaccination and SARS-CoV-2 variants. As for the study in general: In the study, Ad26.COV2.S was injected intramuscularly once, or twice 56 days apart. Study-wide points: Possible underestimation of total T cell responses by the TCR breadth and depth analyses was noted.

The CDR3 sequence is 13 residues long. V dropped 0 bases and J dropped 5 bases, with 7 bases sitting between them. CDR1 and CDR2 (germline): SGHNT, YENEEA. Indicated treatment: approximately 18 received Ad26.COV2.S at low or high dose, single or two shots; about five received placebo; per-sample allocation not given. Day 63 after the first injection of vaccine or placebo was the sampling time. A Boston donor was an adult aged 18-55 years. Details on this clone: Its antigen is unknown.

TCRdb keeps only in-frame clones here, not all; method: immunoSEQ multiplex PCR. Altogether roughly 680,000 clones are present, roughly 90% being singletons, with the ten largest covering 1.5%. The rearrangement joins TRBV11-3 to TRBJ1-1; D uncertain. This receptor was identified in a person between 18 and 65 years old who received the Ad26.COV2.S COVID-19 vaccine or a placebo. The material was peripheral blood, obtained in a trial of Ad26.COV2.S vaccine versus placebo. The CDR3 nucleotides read TGTGCCAGCAGCTTAGAACTGGGAACTGAAGCTTTCTTT. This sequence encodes CASSLELGTEAFF.